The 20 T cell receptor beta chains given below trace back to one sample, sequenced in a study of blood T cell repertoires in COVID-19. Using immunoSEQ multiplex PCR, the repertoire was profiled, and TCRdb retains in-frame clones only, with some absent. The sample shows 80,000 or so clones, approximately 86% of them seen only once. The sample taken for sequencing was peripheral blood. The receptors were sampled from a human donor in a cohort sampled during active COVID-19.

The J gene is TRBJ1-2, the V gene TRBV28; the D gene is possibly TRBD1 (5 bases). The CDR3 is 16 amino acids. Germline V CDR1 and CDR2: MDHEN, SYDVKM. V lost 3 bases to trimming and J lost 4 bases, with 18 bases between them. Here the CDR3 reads CASSLAWGGEAYGYTF. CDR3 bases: TGTGCCAGCAGTTTGGCGTGGGGAGGGGAGGCCTATGGCTACACCTTC.

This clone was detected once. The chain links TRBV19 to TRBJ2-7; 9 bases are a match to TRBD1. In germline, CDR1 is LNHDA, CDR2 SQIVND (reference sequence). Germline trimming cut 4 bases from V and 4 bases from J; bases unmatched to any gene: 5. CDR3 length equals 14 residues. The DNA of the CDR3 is TGTGCCAGTAGTAGGACAGGGGTCCCGTACGAGCAGTACTTC. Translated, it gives CASSRTGVPYEQYF. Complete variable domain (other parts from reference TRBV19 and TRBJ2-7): DGGITQSPKYLFRKEGQNVTLSCEQNLNHDAMYWYRQDPGQGLRLIYYSQIVNDFQKGDIAEGYSVSREKKESFPLTVTSAQKNPTAFYLCASSRTGVPYEQYFGPGTRLTVT.

DNA of the CDR3: TGTGCCTGGGGGTCGGTCAGCGGGAGGATCGCAGATACGCAGTATTTT. It is translated as CAWGSVSGRIADTQYF. The genes are TRBV30 and TRBJ2-3; 9 bases map to TRBD2. Germline V gives CDR1 GTSNPN, CDR2 SVGIG (reference sequence). The trim removed 5 bases at V and 4 bases at J, leaving 13 bases unmatched. CDR3 size: 16 residues.

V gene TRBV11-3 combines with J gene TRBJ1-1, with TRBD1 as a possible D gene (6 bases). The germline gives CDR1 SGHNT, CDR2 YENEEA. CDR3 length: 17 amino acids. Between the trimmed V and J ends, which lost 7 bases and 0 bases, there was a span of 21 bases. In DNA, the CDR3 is TGTGCCAGCAAGGTGGACAGCGTGGATAGCATGAACACTGAAGCTTTCTTT. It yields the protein CASKVDSVDSMNTEAFF.

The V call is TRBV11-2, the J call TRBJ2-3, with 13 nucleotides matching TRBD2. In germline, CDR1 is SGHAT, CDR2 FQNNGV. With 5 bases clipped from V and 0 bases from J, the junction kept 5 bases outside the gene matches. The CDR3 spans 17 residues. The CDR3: CASSPTTSGGSTDTQYF. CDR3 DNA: TGTGCCAGCAGCCCGACGACTAGCGGGGGGAGCACAGATACGCAGTATTTT.

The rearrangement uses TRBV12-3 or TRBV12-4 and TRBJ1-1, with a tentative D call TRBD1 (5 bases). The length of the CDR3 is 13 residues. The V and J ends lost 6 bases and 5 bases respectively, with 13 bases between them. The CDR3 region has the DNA TGTGCCAGCAGATGGACGGGGGAGACTGAAGCTTTCTTT. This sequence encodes CASRWTGETEAFF.

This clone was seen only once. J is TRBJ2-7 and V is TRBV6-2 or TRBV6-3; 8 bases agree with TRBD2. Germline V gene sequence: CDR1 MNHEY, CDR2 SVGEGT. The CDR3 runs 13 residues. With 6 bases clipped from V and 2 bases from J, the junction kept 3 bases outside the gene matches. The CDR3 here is CASSQGLAYEQYF. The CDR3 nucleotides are TGTGCCAGCAGCCAGGGACTAGCCTACGAGCAGTACTTC.

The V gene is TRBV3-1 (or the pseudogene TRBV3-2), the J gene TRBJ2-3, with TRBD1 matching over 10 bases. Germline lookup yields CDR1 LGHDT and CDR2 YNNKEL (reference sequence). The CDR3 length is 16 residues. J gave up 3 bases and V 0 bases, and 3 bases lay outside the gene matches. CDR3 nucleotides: TGTGCCAGCAGCCAAGAGGGACAGGGGTCAACAGATACGCAGTATTTT. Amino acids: CASSQEGQGSTDTQYF.

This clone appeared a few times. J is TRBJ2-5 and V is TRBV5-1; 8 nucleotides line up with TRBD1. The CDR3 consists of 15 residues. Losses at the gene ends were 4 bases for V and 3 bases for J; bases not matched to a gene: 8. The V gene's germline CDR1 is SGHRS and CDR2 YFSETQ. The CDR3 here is CASSAEYRGEETQYF. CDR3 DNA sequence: TGCGCCAGCAGCGCGGAATACAGGGGGGAAGAGACCCAGTACTTC.

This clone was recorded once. CDR3 amino acids: CASSYVAGQLNTEAFF. CDR3 bases: TGTGCCAGCAGTTACGTTGCAGGCCAACTGAACACTGAAGCTTTCTTT. The V gene is TRBV6-2 or TRBV6-3, the J gene TRBJ1-1; D call uncertain. The CDR3 extends over 16 amino acids. Germline CDR1 is MNHEY and CDR2 is SVGEGT. V shed 2 bases and J shed 0 bases, with 13 bases lying between them.

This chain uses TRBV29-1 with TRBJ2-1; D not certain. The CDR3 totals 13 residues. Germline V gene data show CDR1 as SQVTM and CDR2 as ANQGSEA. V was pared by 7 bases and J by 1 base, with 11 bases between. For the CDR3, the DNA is TGCAGCGGTACAGCCGTTTCCTACAATGAGCAGTTCTTC. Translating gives CSGTAVSYNEQFF.

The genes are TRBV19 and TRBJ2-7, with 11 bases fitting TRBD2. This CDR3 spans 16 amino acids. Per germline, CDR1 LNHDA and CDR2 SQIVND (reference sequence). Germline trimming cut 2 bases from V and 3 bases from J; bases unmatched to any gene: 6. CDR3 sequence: CASSISLAGGHYEQYF. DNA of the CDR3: TGTGCCAGTAGTATAAGCTTAGCGGGAGGGCACTACGAGCAGTACTTC.

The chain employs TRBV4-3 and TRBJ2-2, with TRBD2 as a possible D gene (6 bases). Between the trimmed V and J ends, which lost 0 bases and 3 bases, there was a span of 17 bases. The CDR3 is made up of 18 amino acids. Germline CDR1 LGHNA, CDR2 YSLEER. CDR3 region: CASSQDRDGGRDTGELFF. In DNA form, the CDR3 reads TGCGCCAGCAGCCAAGATCGGGACGGGGGTCGGGACACCGGGGAGCTGTTTTTT.

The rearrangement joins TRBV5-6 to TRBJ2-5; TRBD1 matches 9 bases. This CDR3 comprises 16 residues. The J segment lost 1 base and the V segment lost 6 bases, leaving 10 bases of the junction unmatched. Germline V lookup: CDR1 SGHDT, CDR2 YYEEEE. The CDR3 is CASIPWGQGRQETQYF. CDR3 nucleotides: TGTGCCAGCATCCCTTGGGGACAGGGCCGCCAAGAGACCCAGTACTTC.

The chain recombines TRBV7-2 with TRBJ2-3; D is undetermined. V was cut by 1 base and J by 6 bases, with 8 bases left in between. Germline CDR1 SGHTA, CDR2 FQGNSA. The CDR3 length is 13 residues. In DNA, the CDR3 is TGTGCCAGCAGCTTAGACCAGAGGGATACGCAGTATTTT. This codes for CASSLDQRDTQYF.

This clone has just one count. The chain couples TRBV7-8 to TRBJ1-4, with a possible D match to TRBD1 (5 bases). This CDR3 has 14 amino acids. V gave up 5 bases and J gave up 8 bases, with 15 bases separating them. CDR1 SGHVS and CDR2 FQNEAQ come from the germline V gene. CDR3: CASSPHPRVEKLFF. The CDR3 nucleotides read TGTGCCAGCAGCCCCCACCCCAGGGTGGAAAAACTGTTTTTT.

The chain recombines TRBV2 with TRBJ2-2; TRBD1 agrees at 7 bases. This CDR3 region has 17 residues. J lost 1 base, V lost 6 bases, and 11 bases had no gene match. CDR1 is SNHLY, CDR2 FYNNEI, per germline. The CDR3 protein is CASREITGTVNTGELFF. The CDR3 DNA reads TGTGCCAGCAGGGAAATCACCGGGACAGTGAACACCGGGGAGCTGTTTTTT.

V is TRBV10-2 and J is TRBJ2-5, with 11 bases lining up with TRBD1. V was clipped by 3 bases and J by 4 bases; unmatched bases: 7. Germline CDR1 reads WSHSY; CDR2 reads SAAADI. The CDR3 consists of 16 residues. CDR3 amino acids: CASSDSGQGATETQYF. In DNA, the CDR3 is TGCGCCAGCAGTGACTCTGGACAGGGGGCTACAGAGACCCAGTACTTC.

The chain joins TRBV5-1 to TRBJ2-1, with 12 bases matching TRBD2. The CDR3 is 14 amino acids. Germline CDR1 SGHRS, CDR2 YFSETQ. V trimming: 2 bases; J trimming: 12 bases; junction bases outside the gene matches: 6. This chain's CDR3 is CASSFRLAGEGQFF. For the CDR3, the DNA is TGCGCCAGCAGCTTCCGACTAGCGGGAGAAGGGCAGTTCTTC.

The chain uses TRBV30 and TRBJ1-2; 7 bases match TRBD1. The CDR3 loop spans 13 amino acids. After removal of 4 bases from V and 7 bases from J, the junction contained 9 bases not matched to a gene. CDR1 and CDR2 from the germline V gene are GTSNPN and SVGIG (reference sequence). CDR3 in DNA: TGTGCCTGGATTAAACAGGGGAGAGGTGGCTACACCTTC. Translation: CAWIKQGRGGYTF.